Listed below are T cell receptor beta chains from one sample, sequenced in a study of graft-versus-host responses after intestinal transplantation. Clones were read by immunoSEQ multiplex PCR, and TCRdb kept only the in-frame ones, dropping some. This sample has nearly 110,000 clones, with over 80% found just once. For these receptors, no antigen is known. This specimen was unstimulated CD4+ T cells sorted from spleen or lymph node cells, taken before transplant. Every receptor here comes from a human donor who was the organ donor for an intestinal transplant. Each CDR3 is given with its conserved first and last residue. The D gene is left open where the match is weak. Expanded clones get a size class; other rows say once, few or many, or leave the size out.

TRBV7-6,TRBD2,TRBJ2-1,NA,TGTGCCAGCAGCTTAGTGAAGGCGGGGGGGCCGTTTTTCTTC,CASSLVKAGGPFFF
TRBV5-5,TRBD1,TRBJ1-4,NA,TGTGCCAGCAGCTGGCGCACAGGGGGTGGTGAAAAACTGTTTTTT,CASSWRTGGGEKLFF
TRBV28,TRBD1,TRBJ1-2,NA,TGTGCCAGCATCAAGGGGACAGGGGGCAGCTACACCTTC,CASIKGTGGSYTF
TRBV6-5,NA,TRBJ1-1,NA,TGTGCCAGCAACCGGGGGTGGGCTTCTGAAGCTTTCTTT,CASNRGWASEAFF
TRBV6-4,NA,TRBJ1-1,NA,TGTGCCAGCAGTGTAAGCTCTGGGCACGCTGAAGCTTTCTTT,CASSVSSGHAEAFF
TRBV11-2,TRBD1,TRBJ2-1,NA,TGTGCCAGCAGCTCTAGACAGGGCTACAATGAGCAGTTCTTC,CASSSRQGYNEQFF
TRBV11-3,NA,TRBJ1-2,NA,TGTGCCAGCAGCTCAAAGGGTAGTAAATCAGGCTACACCTTC,CASSSKGSKSGYTF
TRBV4-2,NA,TRBJ1-6,NA,TGTGCCAGCAGCCAAGATGAGAAGAGCTCCTATAATTCACCCCTCCACTTT,CASSQDEKSSYNSPLHF
TRBV5-8,NA,TRBJ2-7,NA,TGTGCCAGCAGCTTCTATGGGGCCTACGAGCAGTACTTC,CASSFYGAYEQYF
TRBV7-2,TRBD2,TRBJ2-2,NA,TGTGCCAGCAGCTCATCTAGCGGGAGTTGGGCCGGGGAGCTGTTTTTT,CASSSSSGSWAGELFF
TRBV29-1,NA,TRBJ1-1,NA,TGCAGCGCCCGGGACCAGAACACTGAAGCTTTCTTT,CSARDQNTEAFF
TRBV4-2,TRBD1,TRBJ1-5,NA,TGTGCCAGCAGCCAAGAACCCTGGACAGGGGACCAGCCCCAGCATTTT,CASSQEPWTGDQPQHF
TRBV28,NA,TRBJ1-6,NA,TGTGCCAGCGGGAGCTCCTATAATTCACCCCTCCACTTT,CASGSSYNSPLHF
TRBV5-8,NA,TRBJ2-2,NA,TGTGCCAGCAGCGGCGGGACTCCCCTCACCGGGGAGCTGTTTTTT,CASSGGTPLTGELFF
TRBV5-4,TRBD2,TRBJ2-2,once,TGTGCCAGCAGCTTAAGAGCGGGACCCACCGGGGAGCTGTTTTTT,CASSLRAGPTGELFF
TRBV18,NA,TRBJ2-2,NA,TGTGCCAGCTCACCTCTGACCATCGGGGAGCTGTTTTTT,CASSPLTIGELFF
TRBV7-2,NA,TRBJ2-3,NA,TGTGCCAGCAGCTATGACAGAATAGATACGCAGTATTTT,CASSYDRIDTQYF
TRBV10-3,NA,TRBJ1-1,NA,TGTGCCATCAGTGAGTCGACCGCCGACCGAAGGAACACTGAAGCTTTCTTT,CAISESTADRRNTEAFF
TRBV11-2,NA,TRBJ2-7,NA,TGTGCCAGCAGAGCCGGGACGCACCCAACCTACGAGCAGTACTTC,CASRAGTHPTYEQYF
TRBV7-9,NA,TRBJ2-5,once,TGTGCCAGCAGCTTCAGGGGAGAGGAGACCCAGTACTTC,CASSFRGEETQYF
TRBV6-6,NA,TRBJ1-2,NA,TGTGCCAGCAGTCTCCGCCGGGACCTAGGGACTGGCTACACCTTC,CASSLRRDLGTGYTF
TRBV6-5,NA,TRBJ1-1,NA,TGTGCCAGCAGTGGCTGGGACGGAGCAGCTTTCTTT,CASSGWDGAAFF
TRBV9,NA,TRBJ1-6,NA,TGTGCCAGCAGCGTAGGGGACCGCCTCAATTCACCCCTCCACTTT,CASSVGDRLNSPLHF
TRBV6-5,TRBD1,TRBJ1-1,few,TGTGCCAGCAGATCCCTCGACAGGGAGAACACTGAAGCTTTCTTT,CASRSLDRENTEAFF
TRBV29-1,TRBD1,TRBJ2-7,NA,TGCAGCTATGGGACAGGTCGCACCTACGAGCAGTACTTC,CSYGTGRTYEQYF
TRBV19,TRBD2,TRBJ2-7,once,TGTGCCAGTAGTATAGTAGGTAGCGGGAGCCACGAGCAGTACTTC,CASSIVGSGSHEQYF
TRBV19,TRBD2,TRBJ2-1,few,TGTGCCAGTAGTCAGGGACTACTCCGGGGGGATGAGCAGTTCTTC,CASSQGLLRGDEQFF
TRBV10-2,NA,TRBJ2-3,NA,TGCGCCAGCAGTGAGTTAGATACGCAGTATTTT,CASSELDTQYF
TRBV6-5,NA,TRBJ2-7,NA,TGTGCCAGCCGGGACGGCAAGACCTACGAGCAGTACTTC,CASRDGKTYEQYF
TRBV27,NA,TRBJ2-5,NA,TGTGCCAGCAGGGGGTTGCAGGAGACCCAGTACTTC,CASRGLQETQYF
TRBV11-2,TRBD2,TRBJ2-3,NA,TGTGCCAGCACCCTAGGCGGGAGGGCCGTAGCAGATACGCAGTATTTT,CASTLGGRAVADTQYF
TRBV19,TRBD1,TRBJ1-4,NA,TGTGCCAGTACCAAAACAGGGGTCGAAAAACTGTTTTTT,CASTKTGVEKLFF
TRBV19,NA,TRBJ2-7,NA,TGTGCCAGTAGGATCGCGTCTTGGAGCTCCTACGAGCAGTACTTC,CASRIASWSSYEQYF
TRBV7-3,TRBD2,TRBJ2-3,few,TGTGCCAGCAGCCCCGGCGGACTAGCGGGACTCACAGATACGCAGTATTTT,CASSPGGLAGLTDTQYF
TRBV6-1,TRBD1,TRBJ2-7,NA,TGTGCCAGCATCCCGACAGGGGGCTTCTACGAGCAGTACTTC,CASIPTGGFYEQYF
TRBV11-3,TRBD2,TRBJ2-3,NA,TGTGCCAGCAGCGGGGGACTAGCGGGCACAGATACGCAGTATTTT,CASSGGLAGTDTQYF
TRBV7-2,TRBD2,TRBJ2-1,NA,TGTGCCAGCAGCCCCCGACTAGCGGGAGGGCCCAATGAGCAGTTCTTC,CASSPRLAGGPNEQFF
TRBV5-1,TRBD1,TRBJ2-2,NA,TGCGCCAGCAGCCCCTGGACAGGGGGCACCGGGGAGCTGTTTTTT,CASSPWTGGTGELFF
TRBV5-1,TRBD1,TRBJ1-4,NA,TGCGCCAGCAGCCCGACAGGGTTGAGGGAAAAACTGTTTTTT,CASSPTGLREKLFF
TRBV6-5,NA,TRBJ2-1,NA,TGTGCCAGCAGTTACGGGGATGAGCAGTTCTTC,CASSYGDEQFF
TRBV18,TRBD2,TRBJ2-1,NA,TGTGCCAGCTCACCAAGGCCAAGCGGGAACAACAATGAGCAGTTCTTC,CASSPRPSGNNNEQFF
TRBV6-9,NA,TRBJ2-7,few,TGTGCCAGCAGTGAAATCCCCTACGAGCAGTACTTC,CASSEIPYEQYF
TRBV28,TRBD1,TRBJ1-2,NA,TGTGCCAGCATCAAACAGGGGGCCGATTATGGCTACACCTTC,CASIKQGADYGYTF
TRBV10-1,NA,TRBJ2-1,NA,TGCGCCAGCAGTCCCCCAGGGAATTTCGGCGGTGAGCAGTTCTTC,CASSPPGNFGGEQFF
TRBV7-9,TRBD2,TRBJ2-1,NA,TGTGCCAGCAGCTTGGTTAGCGGGAGAGCCCTCTTC,CASSLVSGRALF
TRBV2,NA,TRBJ2-7,NA,TGTGCCACCAGTCGGAGCAGGGCTGGAGGGTCCTACGAGCAGTACTTC,CATSRSRAGGSYEQYF
TRBV6-1,NA,TRBJ1-1,NA,TGTGCCACCCACCCACGGCCACAAACGGCTGAAGCTTTCTTT,CATHPRPQTAEAFF
TRBV7-2,NA,TRBJ2-7,NA,TGTGCCAGCAGCTTATCCAGGGGCTCCTACGAGCAGTACTTC,CASSLSRGSYEQYF
TRBV5-4,NA,TRBJ2-7,NA,TGTGCCAGCAGCTTGGCCAGGGCTAGTTTCTACGAGCAGTACTTC,CASSLARASFYEQYF